Listed below are T cell receptor beta chains from one sample, sequenced in a study of post-analysis software for immune sequencing data. MiXCR, applied by TCRdb to the PCR reads, yields one record per CDR3 protein. The sample lists a few hundred thousand distinct CDR3 sequences, approximately 42% occurring once. Specimen: blood. These receptors all come from a girl aged 2-10 years with multiple sclerosis. The CDR3 runs from the conserved cysteine through the conserved F or W. Fields, in order: J gene, D gene, V gene, CDR3 protein. A D gene is named only where the DNA matches it firmly.

TRBJ1-4,.,TRBV6-2/TRBV6-3,CASRDPGTSEKLFF
TRBJ2-7,TRBD1,TRBV5-4,CALNTVGRGLYEQYF
TRBJ2-1,TRBD2,TRBV7-6,CASSRGLAGDNEQFF
TRBJ1-5,TRBD1,TRBV12-3/TRBV12-4,CASSFAPGPLQGDVGSNQPQHF
TRBJ2-1,.,TRBV3-1,CASSQGTVGSPEQFF
TRBJ2-7,TRBD2,TRBV20-1,CSTLREGPRYF
TRBJ2-1,.,TRBV4-1,CASTSPPATNEQFF
TRBJ2-2,.,TRBV9,CASSVDSTNTGELFF
TRBJ2-1,TRBD2,TRBV28,CASREPGLAGDEQFF
TRBJ1-2,TRBD1,TRBV20-1,CSATNDRGPGYTF
TRBJ2-1,TRBD2,TRBV5-6,CASSPGLDRPYNEQFF
TRBJ1-1,TRBD1,TRBV30,CAWSVQGASEAFF
TRBJ2-1,TRBD2,TRBV7-9,CASSPGRLAGGRNEQFF
TRBJ2-7,TRBD1,TRBV7-9,CASSSAGQGVVLDYEQYF
TRBJ2-7,TRBD2,TRBV4-2,CASSQDGTRPYEQYF
TRBJ2-1,.,TRBV6-2/TRBV6-3,CASEWRGSTRNEQFF
TRBJ2-1,.,TRBV7-9,CASSKDSRKYNEQFF
TRBJ2-1,TRBD2,TRBV24-1,CATSGGGAAIGRNEQFF
.,.,TRBV6-5,CASSSSGAEQYF
TRBJ1-1,TRBD1,TRBV7-6,CASSFGTGGSEAFF
TRBJ2-4,.,TRBV5-1,CASSLEGVENIQYF
TRBJ2-5,.,TRBV29-1,CSVDGLQETQYF
TRBJ1-2,.,TRBV29-1,CSAEGQTYGYTF
TRBJ2-7,.,TRBV11-2,CASSNRALYPYEQYF
TRBJ2-7,.,TRBV19,CASSRSWGSVYEQYF
TRBJ1-5,.,TRBV6-5,CASSYSDRGWPQHF
TRBJ2-5,.,TRBV6-2/TRBV6-3,CASSGQSHQETQYF
TRBJ1-5,.,TRBV18,CASSPTQVWSNQPQHF
TRBJ2-7,.,TRBV7-6,CASSSALSYEQYF
TRBJ1-2,TRBD1,TRBV12-3/TRBV12-4,CASSLTSGQLYGYTF
TRBJ2-5,.,TRBV6-5,CASSFGLGGLETQYF
TRBJ1-2,.,TRBV20-1,CSARVLRNYGYTF
TRBJ2-5,TRBD2,TRBV9,CASSVVGTSGRETQYF
TRBJ2-3,TRBD2,TRBV7-3,CASSRRGGGTTDTQYF
TRBJ2-1,TRBD2,TRBV6-2/TRBV6-3,CASSILAAVYNEQFF
.,TRBD2,TRBV4-1,CASSQAILAGNYEQYF
TRBJ2-7,.,TRBV5-1,CASSFSFGLYEQYF
.,.,TRBV27,CASSFRRGASEQYF
TRBJ2-3,TRBD1,TRBV15,CATRTGSTDTQYF
TRBJ1-1,.,TRBV20-1,CSARIGAPEGTEAFF
TRBJ2-7,.,TRBV28,CATLADYRYEQYF
TRBJ1-2,.,TRBV29-1,CSVEGSDGDYGYTF
TRBJ1-6,.,TRBV7-9,CVSSLGDSPLHF
TRBJ2-3,.,TRBV4-3,CASSPDGQRAGDTQYF
TRBJ2-7,TRBD1,TRBV12-3/TRBV12-4,CASTGQATYEQYF
TRBJ2-1,.,TRBV29-1,CSALPWQGNEQFF
TRBJ2-1,TRBD1,TRBV7-2,CASSLPWEQGAYNEQFF
TRBJ2-7,TRBD2,TRBV6-1,CASSEGISLAGSYEQYF
TRBJ2-7,.,TRBV27,CASSSSAEGSSYEQYF
TRBJ2-7,TRBD1,TRBV20-1,CSARDLTGERFYEQYF
TRBJ2-1,TRBD1,TRBV4-2,CASSLVRDSYNEQFF
TRBJ1-2,.,TRBV21-1,CASRKGTGQRVDAGPNYGYTF
TRBJ1-2,.,TRBV20-1,CSATPDRLTNYGYTF
TRBJ2-1,TRBD2,TRBV7-8,CASSFTSGFYNEQFF
TRBJ1-2,TRBD1,TRBV14,CASSQAGTGNYGYTF
TRBJ2-7,.,TRBV6-6,CASSIGSSYEQYF
TRBJ2-7,.,TRBV20-1,CSAGGTSFPYEQYF